This T cell receptor (beta chain) derives from a study of regulatory T cells in long-lasting Graves disease. Sample time point: newly diagnosed GD, antithyroid drugs for less than 3 months. There was RNA extracted from PBMCs, and the TCR library was made from it. The V gene end was trimmed by 6 bases and the J gene end by 5 bases; junction bases not matched to a gene: 13. CDR1 and CDR2 from the germline V gene are LNHDA and SQIVND (reference sequence). This CDR3 is built from 18 residues. This clonotype has ten or more counts. With iRepertoire HTBI primers and Arm-PCR of CDR3 regions, TCR beta libraries were built. A single record per CDR3 protein comes from TCRdb applying MiXCR to the multiplex PCR reads. The profile shows about 440,000 distinct CDR3 sequences, under 15% of them singletons. The data were also submitted as part of a second study, on T cells in Graves' hyperthyroidism and ophthalmopathy.

The TCR sequence derives from a woman aged 30 to 39 with Graves disease. Source: peripheral blood mononuclear cells (PBMCs), taken at new diagnosis, from a patient treated with antithyroid drugs. The chain employs TRBV19 and TRBJ2-2, with TRBD2 matching over 12 bases. This CDR3 is CASRTGLAGTGGTGELFF. The CDR3 bases are TGTGCCAGTAGGACAGGACTAGCGGGAACGGGAGGGACCGGGGAGCTGTTTTTT.